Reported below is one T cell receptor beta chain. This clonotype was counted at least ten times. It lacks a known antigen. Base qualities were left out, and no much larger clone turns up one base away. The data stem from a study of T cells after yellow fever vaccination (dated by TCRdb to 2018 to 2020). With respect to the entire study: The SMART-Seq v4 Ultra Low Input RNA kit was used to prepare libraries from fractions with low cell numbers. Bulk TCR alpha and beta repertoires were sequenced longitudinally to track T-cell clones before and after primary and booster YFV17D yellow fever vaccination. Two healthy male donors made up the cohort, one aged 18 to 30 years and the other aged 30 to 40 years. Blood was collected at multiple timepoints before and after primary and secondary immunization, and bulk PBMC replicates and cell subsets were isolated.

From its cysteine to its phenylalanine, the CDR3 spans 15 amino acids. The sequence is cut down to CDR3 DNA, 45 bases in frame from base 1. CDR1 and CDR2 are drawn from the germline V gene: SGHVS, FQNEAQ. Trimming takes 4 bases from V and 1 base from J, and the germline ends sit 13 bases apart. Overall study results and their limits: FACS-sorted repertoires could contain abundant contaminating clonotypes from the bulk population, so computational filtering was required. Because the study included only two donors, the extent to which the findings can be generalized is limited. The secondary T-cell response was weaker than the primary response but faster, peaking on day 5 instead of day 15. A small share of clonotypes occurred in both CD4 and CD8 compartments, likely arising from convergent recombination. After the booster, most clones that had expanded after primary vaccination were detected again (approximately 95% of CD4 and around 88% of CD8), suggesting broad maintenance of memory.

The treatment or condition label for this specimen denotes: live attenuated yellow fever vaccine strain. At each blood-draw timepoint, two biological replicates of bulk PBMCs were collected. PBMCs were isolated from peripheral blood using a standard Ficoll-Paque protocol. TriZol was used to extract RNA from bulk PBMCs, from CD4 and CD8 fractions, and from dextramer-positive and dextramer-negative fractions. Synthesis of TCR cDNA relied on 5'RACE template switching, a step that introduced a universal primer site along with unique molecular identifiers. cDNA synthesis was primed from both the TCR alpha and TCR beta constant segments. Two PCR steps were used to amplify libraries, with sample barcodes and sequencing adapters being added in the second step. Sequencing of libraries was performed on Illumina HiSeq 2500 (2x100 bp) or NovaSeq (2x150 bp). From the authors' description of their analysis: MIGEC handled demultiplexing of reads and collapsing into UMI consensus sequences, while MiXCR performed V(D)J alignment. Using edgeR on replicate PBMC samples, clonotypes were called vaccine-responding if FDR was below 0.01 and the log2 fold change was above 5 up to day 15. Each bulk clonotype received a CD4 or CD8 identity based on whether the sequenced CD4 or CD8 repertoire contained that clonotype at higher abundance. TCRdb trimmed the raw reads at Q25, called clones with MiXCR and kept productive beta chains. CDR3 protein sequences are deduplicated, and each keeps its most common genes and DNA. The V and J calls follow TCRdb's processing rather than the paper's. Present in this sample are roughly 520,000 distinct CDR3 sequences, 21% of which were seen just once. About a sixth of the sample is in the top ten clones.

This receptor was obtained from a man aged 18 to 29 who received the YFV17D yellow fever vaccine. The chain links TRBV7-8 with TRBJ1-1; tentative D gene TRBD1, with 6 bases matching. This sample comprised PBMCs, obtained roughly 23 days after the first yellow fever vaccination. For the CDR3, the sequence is CASSSLQGPNTEAFF. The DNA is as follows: TGTGCCAGCAGCTCCCTACAGGGTCCGAACACTGAAGCTTTCTTT.